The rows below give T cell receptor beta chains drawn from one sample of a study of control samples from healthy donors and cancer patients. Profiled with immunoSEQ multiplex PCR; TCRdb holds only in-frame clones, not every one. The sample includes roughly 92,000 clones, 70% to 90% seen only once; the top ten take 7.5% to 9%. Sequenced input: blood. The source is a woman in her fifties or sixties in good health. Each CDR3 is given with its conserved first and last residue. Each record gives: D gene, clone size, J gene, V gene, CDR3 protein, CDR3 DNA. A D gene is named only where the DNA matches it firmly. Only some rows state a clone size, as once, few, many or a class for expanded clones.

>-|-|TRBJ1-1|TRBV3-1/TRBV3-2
CASSQRPGGAFF
TGTGCCAGCAGCCAACGACCCGGCGGGGCTTTCTTT
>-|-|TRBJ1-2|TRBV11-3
CASSLSWGAPADNYGYTF
TGTGCCAGCAGCTTATCTTGGGGGGCGCCGGCGGATAACTATGGCTACACCTTC
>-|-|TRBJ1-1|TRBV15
CATSRGAFPGEAFF
TGTGCCACCAGCAGAGGGGCCTTTCCGGGTGAAGCTTTCTTT
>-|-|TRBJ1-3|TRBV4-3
CASSQDLHHSGNTIYF
TGCGCCAGCAGCCAAGATCTACACCACTCTGGAAACACCATATATTTT
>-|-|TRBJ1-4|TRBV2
CASSSHRETPFF
TGTGCCAGCAGCTCGCACAGGGAGACCCCTTTTTTT
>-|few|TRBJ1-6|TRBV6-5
CASRDNNSPLHF
TGTGCCAGCAGGGACAATAATTCACCCCTCCACTTT
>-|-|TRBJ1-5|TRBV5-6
CASGHKGSQPQHF
TGTGCCAGCGGTCATAAAGGGAGTCAGCCCCAGCATTTT
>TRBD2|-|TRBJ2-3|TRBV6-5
CASQASSGHDTQYF
TGTGCCAGCCAGGCCTCTAGCGGACATGATACGCAGTATTTT
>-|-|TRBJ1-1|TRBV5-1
CASSGTTGNTEAFF
TGCGCCAGCAGCGGCACTACGGGGAACACTGAAGCTTTCTTT
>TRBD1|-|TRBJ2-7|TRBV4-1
CASSQDSGQTFYEQYF
TGCGCCAGCAGCCAAGATTCGGGACAGACTTTCTACGAGCAGTACTTC
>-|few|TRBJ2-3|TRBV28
CASSSPGGGGSTDTQYF
TGTGCCAGCAGTTCCCCTGGAGGGGGAGGGAGCACAGATACGCAGTATTTT
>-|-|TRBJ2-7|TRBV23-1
CASSQSGQDGPEQYF
TGCGCCAGCAGTCAATCTGGTCAGGACGGGCCCGAGCAGTACTTC
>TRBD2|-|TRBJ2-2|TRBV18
CASSPQRTSGGRGTGELFF
TGTGCCAGCTCACCACAACGGACTAGCGGGGGAAGAGGCACCGGGGAGCTGTTTTTT
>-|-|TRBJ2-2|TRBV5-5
CASSLAGSGNTGELFF
TGTGCCAGCAGCTTGGCCGGTAGCGGCAACACCGGGGAGCTGTTTTTT
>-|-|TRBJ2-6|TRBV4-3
CASSQDPGYGISGANVLTF
TGCGCCAGCAGCCAAGATCCCGGGTATGGCATCTCTGGGGCCAACGTCCTGACTTTC
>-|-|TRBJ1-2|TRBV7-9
CASSLAAPRVYGYTF
TGTGCCAGCAGCTTAGCCGCCCCCCGGGTCTATGGCTACACCTTC
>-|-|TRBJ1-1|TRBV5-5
CASSLVWGITEAFF
TGTGCCAGCAGCTTGGTATGGGGTATCACTGAAGCTTTCTTT
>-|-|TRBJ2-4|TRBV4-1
CASSHTRVAKNIQYF
TGCGCCAGCAGCCACACCCGCGTGGCCAAAAACATTCAGTACTTC
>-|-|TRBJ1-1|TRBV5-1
CASSAGENTEAFF
TGCGCCAGCAGCGCAGGGGAGAACACTGAAGCTTTCTTT
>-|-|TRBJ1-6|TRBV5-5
CASSLWWNNSPLHF
TGTGCCAGCAGCTTGTGGTGGAATAATTCACCCCTCCACTTT
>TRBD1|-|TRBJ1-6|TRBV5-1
CASSSGQGGDSPLHF
TGCGCCAGCAGCTCTGGACAGGGGGGAGATTCACCCCTCCACTTT
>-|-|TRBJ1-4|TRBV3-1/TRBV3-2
CASRTRVFNEKLFF
TGTGCCAGCAGGACCCGGGTCTTTAATGAAAAACTGTTTTTT
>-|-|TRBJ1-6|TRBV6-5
CASGFGGWTNSPLHF
TGTGCCAGCGGCTTCGGGGGGTGGACTAATTCACCCCTCCACTTT
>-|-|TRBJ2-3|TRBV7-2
CASSLRQEGEQYF
TGTGCCAGCAGCTTACGCCAGGAAGGGGAGCAGTATTTT
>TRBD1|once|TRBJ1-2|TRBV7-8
CASSIWPGQGTGANYGYTF
TGTGCCAGCAGCATATGGCCGGGACAGGGGACAGGCGCTAACTATGGCTACACCTTC
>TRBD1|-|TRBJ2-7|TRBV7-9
CASSLTGVVYEQYF
TGTGCCAGCAGCTTAACAGGGGTGGTTTACGAGCAGTACTTC
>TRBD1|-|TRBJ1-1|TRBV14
CASSQEFRGDTEAFF
TGTGCCAGCAGCCAAGAATTCAGGGGGGACACTGAAGCTTTCTTT
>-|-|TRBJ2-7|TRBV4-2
CASSQGLEGSYEQYF
TGTGCCAGCAGCCAAGGTCTCGAGGGCTCCTACGAGCAGTACTTC
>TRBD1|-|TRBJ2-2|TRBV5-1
CASSRDRGLRELFF
TGCGCCAGCAGCCGGGACAGGGGGCTCCGGGAGCTGTTTTTT
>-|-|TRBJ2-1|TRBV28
CASATGLRVQFF
TGTGCCAGCGCCACTGGGCTAAGGGTGCAGTTCTTC
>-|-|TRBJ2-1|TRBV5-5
CASSPEQDLSYNEQFF
TGTGCCAGCAGCCCAGAACAGGACCTCTCCTACAATGAGCAGTTCTTC
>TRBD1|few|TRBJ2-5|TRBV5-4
CASSLATGVETQYF
TGTGCCAGCAGCTTGGCTACAGGGGTGGAGACCCAGTACTTC
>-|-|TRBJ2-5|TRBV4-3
CASSRTTSQETQYF
TGCGCCAGCAGCCGCACAACGAGCCAAGAGACCCAGTACTTC
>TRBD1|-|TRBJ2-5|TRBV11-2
CASSVGQGRTETQYF
TGTGCCAGCAGCGTAGGACAGGGGAGGACGGAGACCCAGTACTTC
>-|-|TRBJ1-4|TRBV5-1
CASSLAGTDNEKLFF
TGCGCCAGCAGCTTGGCCGGGACGGACAATGAAAAACTGTTTTTT
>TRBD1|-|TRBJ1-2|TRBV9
CASSALGTLRDRGNYGYTF
TGTGCCAGCAGCGCCCTAGGGACCCTCCGGGACAGGGGGAACTATGGCTACACCTTC
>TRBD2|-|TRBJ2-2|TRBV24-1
CATSDFRTSGRAGELFF
TGTGCCACCAGTGATTTCCGGACTAGCGGGAGGGCCGGGGAGCTGTTTTTT
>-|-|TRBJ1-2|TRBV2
CASTPQGVYGYTF
TGTGCCAGCACCCCGCAGGGAGTCTATGGCTACACCTTC
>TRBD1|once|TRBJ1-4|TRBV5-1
CASRRTGDNEKLFF
TGCGCCAGCAGAAGGACAGGGGACAATGAAAAACTGTTTTTT
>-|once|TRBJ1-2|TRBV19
CASSIYSWGEYGYTF
TGTGCCAGTAGTATTTACAGCTGGGGAGAGTATGGCTACACCTTC